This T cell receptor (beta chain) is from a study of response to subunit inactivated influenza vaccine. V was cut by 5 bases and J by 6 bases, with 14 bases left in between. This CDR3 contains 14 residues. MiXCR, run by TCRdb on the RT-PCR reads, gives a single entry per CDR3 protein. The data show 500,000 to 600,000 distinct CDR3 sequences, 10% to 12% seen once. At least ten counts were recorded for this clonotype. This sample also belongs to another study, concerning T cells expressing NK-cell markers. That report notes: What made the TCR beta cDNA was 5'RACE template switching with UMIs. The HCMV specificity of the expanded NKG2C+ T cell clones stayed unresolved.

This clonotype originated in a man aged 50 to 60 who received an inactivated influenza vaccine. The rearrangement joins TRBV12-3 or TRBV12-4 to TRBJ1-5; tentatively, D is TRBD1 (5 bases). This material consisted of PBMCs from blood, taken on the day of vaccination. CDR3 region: CASSQGPSSQPQHF. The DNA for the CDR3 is TGTGCCAGCAGTCAGGGCCCCTCTAGTCAGCCCCAGCATTTT.